Presented here are 32 T cell receptor beta chains from one specimen sequenced in a study of blood T cells in healthy people across ages. A second PCR, run for roughly 7 to 11 cycles, used a sample-barcoded 5' primer plus a J-beta primer mix. TCRdb reprocessed the 5' RACE reads via MiXCR and lists one record per CDR3 protein. The sample has 1.5 million to 2 million distinct CDR3 sequences, about 50% seen once; the top ten hold around 2.1%. The sequenced material came from blood. The receptors here all came from a woman aged 40 to 50 in good health.

This clonotype was seen only once. At one boundary the junction diverges from the germline segment, which might be a read error. This chain links TRBV12-3 or TRBV12-4 with TRBJ1-1; D might be TRBD1 (5 bases). This CDR3 is 13 amino acids long. This CDR3 is CASRVQGYTEAYF. The CDR3 DNA reads TGTGCCAGCAGGGTCCAGGGTTATACTGAAGCTTACTTT.

The V call is TRBV12-3 or TRBV12-4, the J call TRBJ1-2, with no clear D. The CDR3 contains 10 residues. With 10 bases removed from V and 0 bases from J, the gap between germline ends came to 3 bases. CDR3 nucleotides: TGTGCCAACGCTAACTATGGCTACACCTTC. Protein: CANANYGYTF.

V and J are TRBV4-1 and TRBJ2-6; D perhaps matches TRBD1 (6 bases). This CDR3 contains 17 residues. With 2 bases removed from V and 4 bases from J, the gap between germline ends came to 15 bases. The germline V gene has CDR1 MGHRA and CDR2 YSYEKL. The CDR3, as DNA: TGCGCCAGCAGCCAAACGTTACAGGGCTCAGGGGCCAACGTCCTGACTTTC. It yields the protein CASSQTLQGSGANVLTF.

This chain uses TRBV29-1 with TRBJ2-1; 7 positions match TRBD1. The CDR3 has 14 residues. CDR1 and CDR2 from the germline V gene are SQVTM and ANQGSEA. With V trimmed by 7 bases and J by 7 bases, 13 bases remained unmatched. The CDR3 DNA reads TGCAGCGGAAAAGACAGGGTGGGGTGGAATGAGCAGTTCTTC. Its protein is CSGKDRVGWNEQFF.

The rearrangement joins TRBV24-1 to TRBJ2-7; a weak D match, TRBD1 (6 bases). The CDR3 extends over 16 amino acids. The germline V and J ends were trimmed by 4 bases and 6 bases, with 21 bases remaining between them. Germline values: CDR1 KGHDR, CDR2 SFDVKD. CDR3 DNA: TGTGCCACCAGTGACTCCACTATGGGACATACCGGCGAGCAGTACTTC. This translates into CATSDSTMGHTGEQYF.

DNA for the CDR3: TGCGCCAGCAGCCAAGAATTCGGCGGGGGGGCTACTAATGAGCAGTTCTTC. As protein: CASSQEFGGGATNEQFF. The genes are TRBV4-1 and TRBJ2-1; 9 nucleotides agree with TRBD2. V gave up 0 bases and J gave up 7 bases; unmatched junction bases: 10. The germline V gene has CDR1 MGHRA and CDR2 YSYEKL. The CDR3 totals 17 residues.

The J gene is TRBJ2-5, the V gene TRBV28; 8 bases are a match to TRBD2. The germline V gene has CDR1 MDHEN and CDR2 SYDVKM. Trimming took 8 bases from V and 2 from J; bases not matched to a gene: 10. This CDR3 comprises 15 residues. In nucleotides, the CDR3 is TGTGCCAGCCCAATGCCAGCGGGAGAACAAGAGACCCAGTACTTC. This translates into CASPMPAGEQETQYF.

This clonotype has a handful of counts. The genes are TRBV28 and TRBJ2-5; possible D gene TRBD2, 6 bases. CDR3 size: 15 residues. The germline gives CDR1 MDHEN, CDR2 SYDVKM. Trimming stripped 7 bases from V and 3 bases from J, with 18 bases between. The CDR3 reads CASTPGGAGKETQYF. The CDR3 nucleotides are TGTGCCAGCACCCCGGGTGGTGCGGGGAAAGAGACCCAGTACTTC. Drawing the rest from reference TRBV28 and TRBJ2-5, the complete variable domain is DVKVTQSSRYLVKRTGEKVFLECVQDMDHENMFWYRQDPGLGLRLIYFSYDVKMKEKGDIPEGYSVSREKKERFSLILESASTNQTSMYLCASTPGGAGKETQYFGPGTRLLVL.

The chain is built from TRBV28 and TRBJ2-7; tentative D call: TRBD1 (6 bases). The CDR3 runs 14 residues. With 8 bases removed from V and 2 bases from J, the gap between germline ends came to 16 bases. Germline assignment: CDR1 MDHEN and CDR2 SYDVKM. The CDR3 coding sequence is TGTGCCAGCGCCATCGAACAGGGCGCCTACGAGCAGTACTTC. Translation gives CASAIEQGAYEQYF.

The chain joins TRBV6-1 to TRBJ1-5, with D possibly TRBD1 on 6 matching bases. The CDR3 runs to 17 residues. Between the trimmed V and J ends, which lost 1 base and 5 bases, there was a span of 18 bases. CDR1 and CDR2 from the germline V gene are MNHNS and SASEGT. The CDR3 region is CASSEGWGGQPDQPQHF. The CDR3 nucleotides read TGTGCCAGCAGTGAAGGTTGGGGCGGACAGCCCGATCAGCCCCAGCATTTT.

The J gene is TRBJ2-7, the V gene TRBV7-2, with 8 bases aligning to TRBD1. Germline V lookup: CDR1 SGHTA, CDR2 FQGNSA. The CDR3 runs 14 residues. V lost 4 bases and J lost 6; bases outside the gene matches: 8. DNA for the CDR3: TGTGCCAGCAGCTCAGGAAGACAGGGGTTCGAGCAGTACTTC. Protein: CASSSGRQGFEQYF.

There are a few counts of this clonotype. The J gene is TRBJ2-3, the V gene TRBV7-2; D might be TRBD2 (6 bases). Germline V gene lookup returns CDR1 SGHTA and CDR2 FQGNSA. The CDR3 runs 15 residues. The germline V and J ends were trimmed by 3 bases and 2 bases, with 12 bases remaining between them. CDR3: CASSFVPGLTDTQYF. The CDR3 DNA is TGTGCCAGCAGCTTTGTCCCGGGACTCACAGATACGCAGTATTTT.

This clonotype appeared many times. The CDR3 DNA sequence: TGTGCCAGCAGTTTAGGGATCACAGGGGAATTGGGCGAGCAGTACTTC. It specifies CASSLGITGELGEQYF. V is TRBV28 and J is TRBJ2-5; 7 nucleotides agree with TRBD1. The end of the DNA aligns better with TRBJ2-7, so the J call may be wrong. Germline-derived CDR1 and CDR2 are MDHEN and SYDVKM. CDR3 length: 16 residues.

The J gene is TRBJ2-3, the V gene TRBV4-2; 8 bases align to TRBD2. The CDR3 is 16 amino acids. J lost 1 base, V lost 0 bases, and 3 bases had no gene match. CDR1 and CDR2 (germline): LGHNA, YNFKEQ. The DNA for the CDR3 is TGTGCCAGCAGCCAAGAGAGCGGGGGAGGCACAGATACGCAGTATTTT. Its translation is CASSQESGGGTDTQYF.

The chain joins TRBV7-2 to TRBJ2-1; D might be TRBD1 (5 bases). The germline gives CDR1 SGHTA, CDR2 FQGNSA. The CDR3 length is 14 residues. Trimming removed 4 bases from V and 13 bases from J, with 20 bases in between. The chain's CDR3 is CASSSEPTGSRQFF. The CDR3 DNA reads as TGTGCCAGCAGCTCTGAACCTACAGGTTCCCGTCAGTTCTTC.

This clonotype was seen a handful of times. J is TRBJ2-3 and V is TRBV5-1; D remains unclear. V shed 1 base and J shed 3 bases, with 12 bases lying between them. In germline, CDR1 is SGHRS, CDR2 YFSETQ. The CDR3 extends over 15 amino acids. In DNA, the CDR3 is TGCGCCAGCAGCTTGCGGCCTCCCGGGACAGATACGCAGTATTTT. This codes for CASSLRPPGTDTQYF.

The CDR3 sequence is CASSLYGTGIQETQYF. The CDR3 DNA reads TGTGCCAGCAGCTTGTACGGGACAGGGATCCAAGAGACCCAGTACTTC. The J gene is TRBJ2-5, the V gene TRBV7-2; 9 nucleotides align to TRBD1. V was pared by 3 bases and J by 1 base, with 6 bases of the junction left unmatched. The CDR3 is 16 amino acids. The germline gives CDR1 SGHTA, CDR2 FQGNSA.

This clonotype was found a few times. V is TRBV20-1 and J is TRBJ2-5; D might be TRBD2 (7 bases). Germline V gives CDR1 DFQATT, CDR2 SNEGSKA (reference sequence). This CDR3 is 17 amino acids long. The germline V and J ends were trimmed by 0 bases and 2 bases, with 19 bases remaining between them. In DNA, the CDR3 is TGCAGTGCTAGAGATGCGGGGGCCGATCCATTTCAAGAGACCCAGTACTTC. Its translation: CSARDAGADPFQETQYF.

Only a few counts were recorded for this clonotype. This chain connects TRBV5-1 to TRBJ2-7, with TRBD1 matching over 10 bases. Germline CDR1 is SGHRS and CDR2 is YFSETQ. The CDR3 covers 16 residues. Trimming took 0 bases from V and 5 from J; bases not matched to a gene: 8. The CDR3 loop reads CASSLVTGTGAHEQYF. In nucleotides, the CDR3 is TGCGCCAGCAGCTTGGTAACCGGGACAGGGGCCCACGAGCAGTACTTC. The full variable domain, rest sourced from reference TRBV5-1 and TRBJ2-7, is KAGVTQTPRYLIKTRGQQVTLSCSPISGHRSVSWYQQTPGQGLQFLFEYFSETQRNKGNFPGRFSGRQFSNSRSEMNVSTLELGDSALYLCASSLVTGTGAHEQYFGPGTRLTVT.

The gene calls are TRBV29-1 and TRBJ2-5, with TRBD1 matching 9 bases. V shed 4 bases and J 4 bases; nucleotides not matched to a gene: 7. The CDR3 has 14 residues. CDR1 is SQVTM and CDR2 is ANQGSEA in the germline V gene. In DNA, the CDR3 is TGCAGCGTTGCCCGAGGGACAGGGAGAGAGACCCAGTACTTC. Its protein is CSVARGTGRETQYF.

V is TRBV18 and J is TRBJ1-1; D not certain. V lost 8 bases to trimming and J lost 0 bases, with 7 bases between them. CDR3 length equals 12 residues. Germline CDR1 and CDR2: KGHSH and LQKENI. CDR3 DNA sequence: TGTGCCAGCGCTATACTGAACACTGAAGCTTTCTTT. Translating gives CASAILNTEAFF.

This clonotype showed up just a few times. The chain joins TRBV20-1 to TRBJ1-1; TRBD1 might be the D (5 bases). This CDR3 has 13 residues. V lost 7 bases and J lost 3, with 15 bases in between. Germline CDR1 reads DFQATT; CDR2 reads SNEGSKA (reference sequence). The CDR3 region is CSVRPGADTEAFF. The CDR3 DNA reads as TGCAGTGTCCGACCCGGGGCTGACACTGAAGCTTTCTTT.

In this sample, this clonotype turned up a few times. The chain links TRBV20-1 to TRBJ1-2; 7 nucleotides align to TRBD1. Germline loops: CDR1 DFQATT, CDR2 SNEGSKA (reference sequence). Losses at the gene ends were 8 bases for V and 7 bases for J; bases not matched to a gene: 4. The CDR3 is 10 amino acids. CDR3 bases: TGCAGTCAGGACAGGAGTGGCTACACCTTC. It translates to CSQDRSGYTF.

The V and J genes are TRBV4-1 and TRBJ2-1, with D maybe TRBD1 (5 bases). Trimming removed 4 bases from V and 6 bases from J, with 13 bases in between. The CDR3 spans 14 residues. CDR1 and CDR2 (germline): MGHRA, YSYEKL. The CDR3: CASSLPRQSNEQFF. The CDR3 nucleotides read TGCGCCAGCAGCCTGCCTCGACAGAGCAATGAGCAGTTCTTC.

This clonotype showed up just a few times. The V gene is TRBV15, the J gene TRBJ2-3; D is perhaps TRBD1 (6 bases). Germline V CDR1 and CDR2: LNHNV, YYDKDF (reference sequence). V lost 0 bases and J 0 bases, leaving 10 bases between the germline ends. The CDR3 runs 16 residues. CDR3 sequence (DNA): TGTGCCACCAGCAGAGATCGGCAGGGGAGCACAGATACGCAGTATTTT. It encodes CATSRDRQGSTDTQYF.

This clonotype was detected many times. One junction end disagrees with the germline gene, perhaps due to a read error. The rearrangement joins TRBV5-1 to TRBJ2-7, with 7 bases aligning to TRBD1. This CDR3 has 13 residues. CDR1 is SGHRS, CDR2 YFSETQ, per germline. CDR3: CASSTGQNYEQYF. CDR3 nucleotides: TGTGCCAGCAGCACGGGACAGAACTACGAGCAGTACTTC.

In its sample, this clonotype was seen a few times. The rearrangement links TRBV11-1 to TRBJ2-1, with D perhaps TRBD1 (5 bases). The CDR3 totals 14 residues. CDR1 is SGHAT and CDR2 is FQDESV in the germline V gene (reference sequence). The V gene lost 2 bases and the J gene lost 8 bases, with 13 bases spanning the gap. In DNA form, the CDR3 reads TGTGCCAGCAGCTTAACAGGACCTCCTGATGAGCAGTTCTTC. Protein product: CASSLTGPPDEQFF.

This clonotype was seen more than once but under ten times. The chain recombines TRBV6-5 with TRBJ2-1; TRBD2 might be the D (7 bases). Trimming shortened V by 2 bases and J by 3 bases, and 26 bases separated the two germline ends. The CDR3 loop spans 20 amino acids. CDR1 MNHEY and CDR2 SVGAGI come from the germline V gene. The CDR3 DNA follows: TGTGCCAGCAGTTACCCACGGATAAGGGGTGAGGGGGGGCTCTACAATGAGCAGTTCTTC. It codes for CASSYPRIRGEGGLYNEQFF.

The CDR3 here is CASRPLQALTDTQYF. The CDR3 nucleotides are TGTGCCAGTCGGCCGTTGCAAGCTCTCACAGATACGCAGTATTTT. The chain employs TRBV27 and TRBJ2-3; no clear D. Germline CDR1 is MNHEY and CDR2 is SMNVEV (reference sequence). This CDR3 has 15 residues. Trimming shortened V by 9 bases and J by 2 bases, and 18 bases separated the two germline ends.

The chain links TRBV7-8 to TRBJ2-7; TRBD1 matches at 10 bases. J lost 5 bases, V lost 5 bases, and 12 bases had no gene match. The CDR3 runs 16 residues. In germline, CDR1 is SGHVS, CDR2 FQNEAQ. CDR3 residues: CASSTGDRGRLDEQYF. Written as DNA, the CDR3 is TGTGCCAGCAGCACGGGGGACAGGGGCCGCCTTGACGAGCAGTACTTC.

This clonotype was found a few times. The CDR3 sequence is CASRLQGFYGYTF. The CDR3 coding sequence is TGTGCCAGCAGGCTACAGGGATTCTACGGCTACACCTTC. V gene TRBV12-3 or TRBV12-4 combines with J gene TRBJ1-2; D may be TRBD1 (6 bases). The CDR3 spans 13 residues. Trimming removed 6 bases from V and 8 bases from J, with 16 bases in between.

Of note for this clonotype: The germline gene is not matched at one end of the junction; a read error may be the cause. The chain links TRBV7-2 to TRBJ2-3; D possibly corresponds to TRBD2 (6 bases). Germline V gene lookup returns CDR1 SGHTA and CDR2 FQGNSA. The CDR3 has 16 amino acids. CDR3 coding DNA: TGTGTCAGCAGCTTCGGGCTAGCGTGGGGCACAGATGCGCAGTATTTT. Its protein product is CVSSFGLAWGTDAQYF.